One sample yielded the 20 T cell receptor beta chains listed below, sequenced in a study of identical twins. TCRdb re-called the 5' RACE reads with MiXCR, one entry per CDR3 protein. The table includes approximately 680,000 distinct CDR3 sequences, roughly 6.6% detected once. In addition, the sample was reused for a study of yellow fever vaccine responses in identical twins.

The source material was PBMCs. Every receptor here comes from a woman younger than 35 in good health.

The V gene is TRBV11-3, the J gene TRBJ2-7, with no clear D. Trimming stripped 1 base from V and 7 bases from J, with 8 bases between. Per the germline V gene, CDR1 is SGHNT and CDR2 is YENEEA. This CDR3 comprises 12 residues. CDR3 nucleotides: TGTGCCAGCAGCTTAGGTGGATGGGAGCAGTACTTC. It is translated as CASSLGGWEQYF.

CDR3 bases: TGTGCCAGCACCCCGAACTCCTACGAGCAGTACTTC. Translation: CASTPNSYEQYF. This chain links TRBV2 with TRBJ2-7; D is ambiguous. This CDR3 region has 12 residues. Trimming stripped 7 bases from V and 0 bases from J, with 7 bases between. Germline V CDR1 and CDR2: SNHLY, FYNNEI. Complete variable domain (other parts from reference TRBV2 and TRBJ2-7): EPEVTQTPSHQVTQMGQEVILRCVPISNHLYFYWYRQILGQKVEFLVSFYNNEISEKSEIFDDQFSVERPDGSNFTLKIRSTKLEDSAMYFCASTPNSYEQYFGPGTRLTVT.

This clonotype was seen only a few times. The genes are TRBV11-2 and TRBJ1-2; D is perhaps TRBD1 (5 bases). Germline CDR1 SGHAT, CDR2 FQNNGV. With 3 bases removed from V and 5 bases from J, the gap between germline ends came to 13 bases. The CDR3 contains 14 residues. CDR3 loop: CASSLRGGTYGYTF. CDR3 in DNA: TGTGCCAGCAGCTTGAGGGGAGGGACTTATGGCTACACCTTC.

The table lists this clonotype with many counts. J is TRBJ1-4 and V is TRBV4-1, with no clear D. Trimming shortened V by 1 base and J by 7 bases, and 19 bases separated the two germline ends. The CDR3 spans 17 residues. Germline V gene data show CDR1 as MGHRA and CDR2 as YSYEKL. The CDR3 protein is CASSQVGPPISGEKLFF. In DNA form, the CDR3 reads TGCGCCAGCAGCCAAGTTGGTCCACCCATTTCGGGTGAAAAACTGTTTTTT.

CDR3 amino acids: CASSLARAGTTGELFF. CDR3 nucleotides: TGCGCCAGCAGCTTGGCCCGGGCGGGTACCACCGGGGAGCTGTTTTTT. V usage is TRBV5-1 and J usage is TRBJ2-2; the D gene is possibly TRBD2 (5 bases). V was pared by 0 bases and J by 4 bases, with 13 bases between. Per the germline V gene, CDR1 is SGHRS and CDR2 is YFSETQ. This CDR3 is built from 16 residues.

The table lists this clonotype with a few counts. V and J are TRBV6-5 and TRBJ2-2, with D perhaps TRBD1 (5 bases). This CDR3 is 15 amino acids long. V gave up 4 bases and J gave up 0 bases, with 9 bases separating them. Germline lookup yields CDR1 MNHEY and CDR2 SVGAGI. The CDR3 loop is CASSLWTSNTGELFF. CDR3 nucleotide sequence: TGTGCCAGCAGTTTGTGGACATCGAACACCGGGGAGCTGTTTTTT.

The chain combines TRBV5-5 with TRBJ2-7, with D tentatively TRBD1 (6 bases). The CDR3 runs to 13 residues. The germline V and J ends were trimmed by 1 base and 4 bases, with 9 bases remaining between them. Germline CDR1 reads SGHKS; CDR2 reads YYEKEE (reference sequence). The CDR3, as DNA: TGTGCCAGCAGCTTGAAGGGGGATTACGAGCAGTACGTC. This sequence encodes CASSLKGDYEQYV.

This clonotype occurred a few times. V is TRBV12-3 or TRBV12-4 and J is TRBJ2-2, with 8 positions matching TRBD2. The CDR3 extends over 21 amino acids. Losses at the gene ends were 0 bases for V and 3 bases for J; bases not matched to a gene: 18. CDR3 coding DNA: TGTGCCAGCAGTTTAGCGCGTCGGGGACTAGTAAGGGCGAGTTACACCGGGGAGCTGTTTTTT. This codes for CASSLARRGLVRASYTGELFF.

A few counts support this clonotype. The chain combines TRBV5-1 with TRBJ2-1; possible D gene TRBD1, 6 bases. The CDR3 extends over 15 amino acids. The ends were cut back, 0 bases at V and 6 bases at J, with 13 bases in the middle. Germline V gives CDR1 SGHRS, CDR2 YFSETQ. CDR3 bases: TGCGCCAGCAGCTTGGATGGGGGCCCAAGCAATGAGCAGTTCTTC. Amino acid sequence: CASSLDGGPSNEQFF.

This clonotype was recorded a few times. The chain uses TRBV5-1 and TRBJ2-4; 11 bases are a match to TRBD2. The germline CDR1 and CDR2 sequences are SGHRS and YFSETQ. The ends lost 1 base at V and 1 base at J; junction bases unmatched: 7. This CDR3 is 18 amino acids long. CDR3 in amino acids: CASSLSSGRPGAKNIQYF. The CDR3 DNA sequence: TGCGCCAGCAGCTTGTCTAGCGGGAGGCCGGGGGCCAAAAACATTCAGTACTTC.

This chain uses TRBV21-1 with TRBJ2-7. TRBV21-1 is tagged as a pseudogene. The CDR3 length is 13 residues. The CDR3 nucleotides are TGTGCCAGCAGCAAAGGAGAAAGATACGAGCAGTACGTC. It translates to CASSKGERYEQYV.

This clonotype was seen more than once but under ten times. The V gene is TRBV28, the J gene TRBJ1-1; TRBD1 aligns across 9 bases. V gave up 2 bases and J gave up 6 bases; unmatched junction bases: 4. The CDR3 consists of 14 residues. Germline V lookup: CDR1 MDHEN, CDR2 SYDVKM. The CDR3 reads CASSLTGTGSEAFF. The CDR3 DNA reads as TGTGCCAGCAGTTTAACCGGGACAGGGTCTGAAGCTTTCTTT.

This clonotype appeared a few times. J is TRBJ2-3 and V is TRBV20-1, with TRBD2 as a possible D gene (7 bases). V lost 4 bases, J lost 4 bases, and 18 bases lay in between. This CDR3 has 15 residues. Germline CDR1 DFQATT, CDR2 SNEGSKA (reference sequence). The CDR3 reads CSAILGGPIADTQYF. The CDR3 DNA sequence: TGCAGTGCTATCCTCGGGGGGCCCATTGCAGATACGCAGTATTTT.

This clonotype was seen more than once but under ten times. The chain employs TRBV6-1 and TRBJ1-2; D is uncertain. The CDR3 is made up of 14 amino acids. V was pared by 6 bases and J by 2 bases, with 13 bases between. The germline V gene has CDR1 MNHNS and CDR2 SASEGT. CDR3 nucleotides: TGTGCCAGCAGACTGGCCGGGAACAACTATGGCTACACCTTC. Its translation: CASRLAGNNYGYTF.

The sample holds many counts of this clonotype. This chain uses TRBV7-9 with TRBJ1-4; D call uncertain. This CDR3 has 14 residues. Trimming shortened V by 3 bases and J by 3 bases, and 8 bases separated the two germline ends. Looked up from germline, CDR1 is SEHNR and CDR2 is FQNEAQ (reference sequence). The CDR3 nucleotides read TGTGCCAGCAGCTTCCGGGCCCCTAATGAAAAACTGTTTTTT. Amino acids: CASSFRAPNEKLFF.

The table lists this clonotype with many counts. This chain uses TRBV12-3 or TRBV12-4 with TRBJ2-1, with D perhaps assigned TRBD1 or TRBD2 (6 bases each). This CDR3 spans 14 amino acids. V was shortened by 4 bases and J by 9 bases, with 16 bases between the two germline ends. The CDR3 sequence is CASSWGGRGGEQFF. The CDR3, as DNA: TGTGCCAGCAGTTGGGGAGGCAGGGGCGGTGAGCAGTTCTTC.

This clonotype was picked up a small number of times. This chain connects TRBV20-1 to TRBJ2-1; a possible D gene is TRBD2 (7 bases). Germline CDR1 is DFQATT and CDR2 is SNEGSKA (reference sequence). This CDR3 has 12 amino acids. V lost 3 bases, J lost 9 bases, and 12 bases lay in between. CDR3 region: CSASGGAGEQFF. As DNA, the CDR3 is TGCAGTGCTAGTGGGGGGGCCGGTGAGCAGTTCTTC.

In its sample, this clonotype was seen many times. The V and J genes are TRBV9 and TRBJ1-6; D unclear. CDR1 is SGDLS and CDR2 is YYNGEE in the germline V gene. CDR3 size: 15 residues. V was pared by 0 bases and J by 9 bases, with 13 bases between. This CDR3 reads CASSVGLQKGSPLHF. The CDR3 DNA follows: TGTGCCAGCAGCGTAGGTTTGCAGAAGGGTTCACCCCTCCACTTT.

About this clonotype itself: A much larger clone differs by one base, so this may be a read error. This chain uses TRBV27 with TRBJ1-2; weak D call: TRBD1 (6 bases). Germline CDR1 is MNHEY and CDR2 is SMNVEV (reference sequence). Trimming shortened V by 8 bases and J by 2 bases, and 21 bases separated the two germline ends. This CDR3 region has 16 residues. CDR3 DNA sequence: TGTGCCAGCTGTGATACTTCCGACAGGCGGAACTATGGCTACACCTTC. Its translation is CASCDTSDRRNYGYTF.

The table lists this clonotype with many counts. The V and J genes are TRBV28 and TRBJ2-7; the D gene could be TRBD1 or TRBD2 (5 bases each). The CDR3 spans 15 residues. Between the trimmed V and J ends, which lost 7 bases and 0 bases, there was a span of 16 bases. CDR1 and CDR2 (germline): MDHEN, SYDVKM. As DNA, the CDR3 is TGTGCCAGCAACCTGGGGGATGGGCTCTCCTACGAGCAGTACTTC. Its translation is CASNLGDGLSYEQYF.